The entry that follows covers one T cell receptor (beta chain) sequence. Its matching antigen is unknown. This record comes from a study of beta chain features in type 1 diabetes. Study-wide findings and caveats: Type 1 diabetes patients had moderately but significantly shorter TCRB CDR3s in all four CD4+ subsets.

Trimming took 5 bases from V and 3 from J, leaving 22 bases between them. Germline CDR1 reads MDHEN; CDR2 reads SYDVKM. The CDR3 has 17 residues. Reverse transcription of all isolated RNA meant that expressed TCRB transcripts were sequenced. Using immunoSEQ multiplex PCR, the repertoire was profiled, and TCRdb retains in-frame clones only, with some absent. The sample records roughly 28,000 clones, roughly three fifths being singletons. Sequencing was carried out using Tregs from blood. The chain links TRBV28 to TRBJ1-2; D possibly corresponds to TRBD1 (5 bases). The sequence was collected from a woman aged 18 to 35 with type 1 diabetes. In nucleotides, the CDR3 is TGTGCCAGCAGTCCAGGAGGGGCCGGGCTCAACCACTATGGCTACACCTTC. Residues: CASSPGGAGLNHYGYTF.